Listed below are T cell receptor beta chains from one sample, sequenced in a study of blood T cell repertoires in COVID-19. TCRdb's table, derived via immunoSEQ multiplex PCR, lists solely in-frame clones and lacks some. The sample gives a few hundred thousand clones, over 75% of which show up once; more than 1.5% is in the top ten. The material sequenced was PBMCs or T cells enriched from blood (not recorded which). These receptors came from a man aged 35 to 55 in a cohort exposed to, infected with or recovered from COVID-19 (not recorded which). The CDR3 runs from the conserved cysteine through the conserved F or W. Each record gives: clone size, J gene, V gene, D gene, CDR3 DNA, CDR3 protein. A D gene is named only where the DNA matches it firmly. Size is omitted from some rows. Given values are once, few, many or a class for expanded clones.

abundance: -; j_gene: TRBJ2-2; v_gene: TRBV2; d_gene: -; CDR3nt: TGTGCCAGCAACCGGGAGCGCGCCGGGGAGCTGTTTTTT; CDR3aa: CASNRERAGELFF
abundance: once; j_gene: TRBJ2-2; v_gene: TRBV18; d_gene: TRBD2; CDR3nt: TGTGCCAGCTCGGGGTTCGTGAGGACTAGCGGGCTCACCGGGGAGCTGTTTTTT; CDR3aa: CASSGFVRTSGLTGELFF
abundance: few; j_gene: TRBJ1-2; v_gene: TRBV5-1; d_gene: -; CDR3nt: TGCGCCAGCAGCCCAGGGGATGGCTACACCTTC; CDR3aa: CASSPGDGYTF
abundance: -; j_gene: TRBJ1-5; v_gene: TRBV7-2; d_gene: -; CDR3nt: TGTGCCAGCAGCTTAACTAGGGGCAATCAGCCCCAGCATTTT; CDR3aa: CASSLTRGNQPQHF
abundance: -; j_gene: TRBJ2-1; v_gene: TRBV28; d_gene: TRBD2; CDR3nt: TGTGCCAGCGCGACTAGCGGGAGGGCCCGGAATGAGCAGTTCTTC; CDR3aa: CASATSGRARNEQFF
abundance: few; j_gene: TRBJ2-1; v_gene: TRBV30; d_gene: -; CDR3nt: TGTGCCTGGAGTGCCCCCAGTGCCAGGCCCAATGAGCAGTTCTTC; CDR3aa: CAWSAPSARPNEQFF
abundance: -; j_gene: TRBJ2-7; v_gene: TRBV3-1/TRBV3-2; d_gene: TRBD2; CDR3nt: TGTGCCAGCAGCCCCCGGGACTACCTATACGAGCAGTACTTC; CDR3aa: CASSPRDYLYEQYF
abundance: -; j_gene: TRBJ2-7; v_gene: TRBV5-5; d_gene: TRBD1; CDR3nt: TGTGCCAGCAGCTTGGCCGGAGGGGGACAGGGGGCCCACGAGCAGTACTTC; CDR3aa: CASSLAGGGQGAHEQYF
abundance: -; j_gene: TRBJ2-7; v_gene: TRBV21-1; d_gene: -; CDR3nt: TGTGCCGGCTTCGGACAGGGCGAGCAGTACTTC; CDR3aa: CAGFGQGEQYF
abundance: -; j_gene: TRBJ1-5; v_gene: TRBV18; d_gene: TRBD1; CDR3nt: TGTGCCAGCTCACTCTCCGGGACAGGGGGCGCGAGCAATCAGCCCCAGCATTTT; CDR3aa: CASSLSGTGGASNQPQHF
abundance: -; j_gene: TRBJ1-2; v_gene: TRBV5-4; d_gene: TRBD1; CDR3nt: TGTGCCAGCAGCTTGGCACAGGGGGGCTATGGCTACACCTTC; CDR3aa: CASSLAQGGYGYTF
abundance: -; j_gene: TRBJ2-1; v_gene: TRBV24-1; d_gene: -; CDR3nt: TGTGCCACCAGTGATTTGCCAGGGTCGGCTGAGAATGAGCAGTTCTTC; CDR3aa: CATSDLPGSAENEQFF
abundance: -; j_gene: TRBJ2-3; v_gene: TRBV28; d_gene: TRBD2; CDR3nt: TGTGCCAGCAGTTTGGCGGGAGCCGTAGATACGCAGTATTTT; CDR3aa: CASSLAGAVDTQYF
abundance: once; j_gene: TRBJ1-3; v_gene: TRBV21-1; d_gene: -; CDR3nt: TGTGCCAGCAGCAAAACCAAGGGGGCTACTGGAAACACCATATATTTT; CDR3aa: CASSKTKGATGNTIYF
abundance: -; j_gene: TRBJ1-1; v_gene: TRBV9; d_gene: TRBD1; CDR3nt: TGTGCCAGCAGCCCAAGCACAGGGGGTTCGGCTGAAGCTTTCTTT; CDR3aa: CASSPSTGGSAEAFF
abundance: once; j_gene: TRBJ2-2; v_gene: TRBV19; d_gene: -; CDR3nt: TGTGCCAGTAGTACCCAGACAGCGATAAACACCGGGGAGCTGTTTTTT; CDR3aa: CASSTQTAINTGELFF
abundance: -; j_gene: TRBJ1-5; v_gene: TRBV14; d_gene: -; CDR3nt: TGTGCCAGCAGCCAAGTGCCAGGAAAAAATCAGCCCCAGCATTTT; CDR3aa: CASSQVPGKNQPQHF
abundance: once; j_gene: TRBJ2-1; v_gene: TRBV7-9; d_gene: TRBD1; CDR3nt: TGTGCCAGCAGCTTACGCGTACAGGGGGCGGCCAATGAGCAGTTCTTC; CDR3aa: CASSLRVQGAANEQFF
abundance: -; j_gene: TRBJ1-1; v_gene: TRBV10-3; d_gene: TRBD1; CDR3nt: TGTGCCATCAGTGAGCAGGACAGGGATGAAGCTTTCTTT; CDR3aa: CAISEQDRDEAFF
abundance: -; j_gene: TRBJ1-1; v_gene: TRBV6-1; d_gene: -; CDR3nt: TGTGCCAGCAGTGAACGCGCAGGGACATCGGTCACTGAAGCTTTCTTT; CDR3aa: CASSERAGTSVTEAFF
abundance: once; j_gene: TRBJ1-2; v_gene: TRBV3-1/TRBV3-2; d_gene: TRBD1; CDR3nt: TGTGCCAGCAGCCAAGCGGACAGGGCGACCTACACCTTC; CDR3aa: CASSQADRATYTF
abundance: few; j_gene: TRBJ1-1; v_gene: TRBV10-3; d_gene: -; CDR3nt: TGTGCCATGGGGCGTGGTACTGAAGCTTTCTTT; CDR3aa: CAMGRGTEAFF
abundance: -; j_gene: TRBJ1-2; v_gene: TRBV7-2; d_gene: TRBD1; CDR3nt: TGTGCCAGCAGCCCAGGACAGGGCTTAGGTGGCTACACCTTC; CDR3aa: CASSPGQGLGGYTF
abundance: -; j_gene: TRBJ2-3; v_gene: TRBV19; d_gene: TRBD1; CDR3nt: TGTGCCAGCCGGGACAGGGGAGAGCGCACAGATACGCAGTATTTT; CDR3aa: CASRDRGERTDTQYF
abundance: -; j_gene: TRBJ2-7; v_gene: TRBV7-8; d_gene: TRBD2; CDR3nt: TGTGCCAGCAGTGGGCGTATAGCGGGAGGTACCTCCTACGAGCAGTACTTC; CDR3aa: CASSGRIAGGTSYEQYF
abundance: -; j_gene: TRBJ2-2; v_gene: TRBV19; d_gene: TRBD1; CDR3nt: TGTGCCAGTAGTATAGGGACAGGGGGCTCCGGGGAGCTGTTTTTT; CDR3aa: CASSIGTGGSGELFF
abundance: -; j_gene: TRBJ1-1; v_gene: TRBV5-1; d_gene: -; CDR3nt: TGCGCCAGCAGCTTGAGGTTTGGCGGGAACACTGAAGCTTTCTTT; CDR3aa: CASSLRFGGNTEAFF
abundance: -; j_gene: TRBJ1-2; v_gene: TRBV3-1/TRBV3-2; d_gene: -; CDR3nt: TGTGCCAGCAGCCAAGGGGGCAGATCTTTAAACTATGGCTACACCTTC; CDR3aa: CASSQGGRSLNYGYTF
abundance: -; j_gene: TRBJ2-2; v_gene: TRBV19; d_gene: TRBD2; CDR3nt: TGTGCCAGTAGTAGCGGGAGGAAGGGGGAGCTGTTTTTT; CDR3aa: CASSSGRKGELFF
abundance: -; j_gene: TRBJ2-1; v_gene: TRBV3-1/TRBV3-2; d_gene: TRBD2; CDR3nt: TGTGCCAGCAGAGGAGGATACGGTAGCGGGAGTTTAAATGAGCAGTTCTTC; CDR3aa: CASRGGYGSGSLNEQFF
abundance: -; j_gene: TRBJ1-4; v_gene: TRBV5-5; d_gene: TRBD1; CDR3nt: TGTGCCAGCAGCACACAGGGGAGAGGGGGAAATGAAAAACTGTTTTTT; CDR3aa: CASSTQGRGGNEKLFF
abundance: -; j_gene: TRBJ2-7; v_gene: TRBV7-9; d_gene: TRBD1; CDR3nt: TGTGCCAGCAGCTTCACAGGGGGCTCCTACGAGCAGTACTTC; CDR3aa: CASSFTGGSYEQYF
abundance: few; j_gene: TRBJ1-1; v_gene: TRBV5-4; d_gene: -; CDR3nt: TGTGCCAGCAGCTTGGGGCAGGGCCCCGAAGCTTTCTTT; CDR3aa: CASSLGQGPEAFF
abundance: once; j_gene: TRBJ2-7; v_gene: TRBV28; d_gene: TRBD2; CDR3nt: TGTGCCAGCAGCAGGGCGGCTAGCGGGGCCGCCGAGCAGTACTTC; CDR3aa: CASSRAASGAAEQYF
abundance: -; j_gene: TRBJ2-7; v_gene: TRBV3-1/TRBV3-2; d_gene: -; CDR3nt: TGTGCCAGCAGCCAAGCGGGCGGGCTCGAGCAGTACTTC; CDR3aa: CASSQAGGLEQYF
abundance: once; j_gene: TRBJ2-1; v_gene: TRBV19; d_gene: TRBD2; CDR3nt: TGTGCCAGTAGTATAGGAGGCGGGAGCTCCTACAATGAGCAGTTCTTC; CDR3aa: CASSIGGGSSYNEQFF
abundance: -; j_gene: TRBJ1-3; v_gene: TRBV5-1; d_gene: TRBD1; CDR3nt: TGCGCCAGCAGCATAGACAGGGGGACTGGAAACACCATATATTTT; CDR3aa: CASSIDRGTGNTIYF
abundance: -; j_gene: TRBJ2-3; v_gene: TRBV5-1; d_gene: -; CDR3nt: TGCGCCAGCAGCCCTACGGGCGCAGGGTTCGCAGATACGCAGTATTTT; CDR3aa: CASSPTGAGFADTQYF
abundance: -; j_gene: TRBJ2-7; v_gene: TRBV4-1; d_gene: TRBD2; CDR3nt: TGCGCCAGCAGCTCCTTAAGCGGCGGGAGTAGGACGCAGTACTTC; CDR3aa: CASSSLSGGSRTQYF
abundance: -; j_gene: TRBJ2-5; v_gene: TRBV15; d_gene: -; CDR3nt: TGTGCCACCAGCAGGGAAGACAGAAAAGAGACCCAGTACTTC; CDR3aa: CATSREDRKETQYF
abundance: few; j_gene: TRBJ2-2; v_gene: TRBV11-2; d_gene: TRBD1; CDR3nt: TGTGCCAGCAGCGTTCACAGGGGGCCGAACACCGGGGAGCTGTTTTTT; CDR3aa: CASSVHRGPNTGELFF
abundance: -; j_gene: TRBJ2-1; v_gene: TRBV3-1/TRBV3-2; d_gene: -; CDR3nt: TGTGCCAGCAGCCAATATACTTTAAGGGGCAATGAGCAGTTCTTC; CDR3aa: CASSQYTLRGNEQFF